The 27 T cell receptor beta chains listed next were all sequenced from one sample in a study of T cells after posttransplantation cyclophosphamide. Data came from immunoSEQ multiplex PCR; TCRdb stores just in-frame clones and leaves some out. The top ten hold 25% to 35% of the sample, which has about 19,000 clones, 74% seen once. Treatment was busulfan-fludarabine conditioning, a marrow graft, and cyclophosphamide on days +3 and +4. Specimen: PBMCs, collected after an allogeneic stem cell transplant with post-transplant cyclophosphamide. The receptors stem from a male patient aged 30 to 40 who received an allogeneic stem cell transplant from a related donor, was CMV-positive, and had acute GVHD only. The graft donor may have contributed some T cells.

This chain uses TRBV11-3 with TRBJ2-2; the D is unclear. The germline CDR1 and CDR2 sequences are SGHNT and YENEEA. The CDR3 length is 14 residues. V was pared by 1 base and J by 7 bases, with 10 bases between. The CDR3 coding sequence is TGTGCCAGCAGCTTAGGTCACTCGAGCGGGGAGCTGTTTTTT. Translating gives CASSLGHSSGELFF.

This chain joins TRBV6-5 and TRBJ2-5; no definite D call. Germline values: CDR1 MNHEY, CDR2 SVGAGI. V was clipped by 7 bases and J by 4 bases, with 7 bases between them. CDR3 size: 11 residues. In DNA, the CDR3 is TGTGCCAGCATAAGAGGAGAGACCCAGTACTTC. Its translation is CASIRGETQYF.

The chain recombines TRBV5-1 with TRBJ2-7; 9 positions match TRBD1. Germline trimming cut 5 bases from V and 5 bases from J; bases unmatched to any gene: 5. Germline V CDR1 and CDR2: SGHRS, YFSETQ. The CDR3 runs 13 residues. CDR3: CASRDRGDDEQYF. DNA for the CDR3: TGCGCCAGCAGGGACAGGGGCGACGACGAGCAGTACTTC.

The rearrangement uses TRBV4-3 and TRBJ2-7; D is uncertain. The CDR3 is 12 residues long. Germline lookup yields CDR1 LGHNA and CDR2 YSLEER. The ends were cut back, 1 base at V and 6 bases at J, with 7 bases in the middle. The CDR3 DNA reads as TGCGCCAGCAGCCAAGTGTACTGCGAGCAGTACTTC. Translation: CASSQVYCEQYF.

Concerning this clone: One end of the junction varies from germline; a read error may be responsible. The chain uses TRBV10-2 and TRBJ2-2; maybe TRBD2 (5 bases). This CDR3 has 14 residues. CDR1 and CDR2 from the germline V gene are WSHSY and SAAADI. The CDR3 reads CASSYSGGPGELFF. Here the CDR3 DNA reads TGTGCCAGCAGTTACTCCGGAGGCCCCGGGGAGCTGTTTTTT.

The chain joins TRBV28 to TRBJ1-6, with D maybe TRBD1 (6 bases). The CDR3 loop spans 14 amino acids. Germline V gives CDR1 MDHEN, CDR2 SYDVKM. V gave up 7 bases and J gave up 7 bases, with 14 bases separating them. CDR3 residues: CASKQDRINSPLHF. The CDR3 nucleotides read TGTGCCAGCAAACAGGACAGAATAAATTCACCCCTCCACTTT.

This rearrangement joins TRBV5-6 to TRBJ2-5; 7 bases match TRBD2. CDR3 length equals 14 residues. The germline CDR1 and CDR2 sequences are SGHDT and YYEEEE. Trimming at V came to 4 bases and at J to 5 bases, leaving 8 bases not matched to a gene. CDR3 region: CASSPGLRVETQYF. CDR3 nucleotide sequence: TGTGCCAGCAGCCCGGGACTAAGGGTTGAGACCCAGTACTTC.

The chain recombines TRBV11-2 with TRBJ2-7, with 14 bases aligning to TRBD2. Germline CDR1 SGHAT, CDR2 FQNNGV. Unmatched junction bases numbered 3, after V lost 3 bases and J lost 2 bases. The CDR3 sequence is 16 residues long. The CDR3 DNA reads TGTGCCAGCAGCTTCTCGGGACTAGCGGGGGCCTACGAGCAGTACTTC. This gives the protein CASSFSGLAGAYEQYF.

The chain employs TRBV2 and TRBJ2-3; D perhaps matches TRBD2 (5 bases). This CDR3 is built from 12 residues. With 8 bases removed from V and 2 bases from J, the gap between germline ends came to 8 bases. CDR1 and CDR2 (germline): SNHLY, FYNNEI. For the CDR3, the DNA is TGTGCCAGCCGCCGGGACACAGATACGCAGTATTTT. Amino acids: CASRRDTDTQYF.

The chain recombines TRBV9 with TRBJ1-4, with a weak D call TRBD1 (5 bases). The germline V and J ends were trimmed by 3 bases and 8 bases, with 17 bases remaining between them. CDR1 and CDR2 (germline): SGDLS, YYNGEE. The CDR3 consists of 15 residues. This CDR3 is CASSEIGRAKEKLFF. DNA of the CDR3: TGTGCCAGCAGCGAAATTGGCAGGGCGAAGGAAAAACTGTTTTTT.

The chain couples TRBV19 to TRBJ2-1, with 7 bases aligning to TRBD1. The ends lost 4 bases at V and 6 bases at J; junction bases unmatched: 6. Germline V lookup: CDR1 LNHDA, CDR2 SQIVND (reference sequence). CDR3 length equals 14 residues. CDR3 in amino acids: CASSNTGVPNEQFF. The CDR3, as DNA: TGTGCCAGTAGTAACACAGGGGTCCCCAATGAGCAGTTCTTC. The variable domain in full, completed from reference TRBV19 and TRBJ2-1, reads DGGITQSPKYLFRKEGQNVTLSCEQNLNHDAMYWYRQDPGQGLRLIYYSQIVNDFQKGDIAEGYSVSREKKESFPLTVTSAQKNPTAFYLCASSNTGVPNEQFFGPGTRLTVL.

As DNA, the CDR3 is TGTGCCAGCAGTTACTCGAGAGGGGGTGACGGCTACACCTTC. It translates to CASSYSRGGDGYTF. The chain carries TRBV6-5 and TRBJ1-2; TRBD1 is a possible D gene (6 bases). With 0 bases removed from V and 8 bases from J, the gap between germline ends came to 13 bases. The germline V gene has CDR1 MNHEY and CDR2 SVGAGI. CDR3 size: 14 residues.

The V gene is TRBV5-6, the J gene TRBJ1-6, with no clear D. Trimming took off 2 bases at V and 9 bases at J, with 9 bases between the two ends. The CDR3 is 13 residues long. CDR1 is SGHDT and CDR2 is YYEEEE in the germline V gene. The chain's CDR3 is CASSFTDLSPLHF. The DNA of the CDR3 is TGTGCCAGCAGCTTTACAGATCTTTCACCCCTCCACTTT. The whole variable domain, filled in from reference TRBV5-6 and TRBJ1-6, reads DAGVTQSPTHLIKTRGQQVTLRCSPKSGHDTVSWYQQALGQGPQFIFQYYEEEERQRGNFPDRFSGHQFPNYSSELNVNALLLGDSALYLCASSFTDLSPLHFGNGTRLTVT.

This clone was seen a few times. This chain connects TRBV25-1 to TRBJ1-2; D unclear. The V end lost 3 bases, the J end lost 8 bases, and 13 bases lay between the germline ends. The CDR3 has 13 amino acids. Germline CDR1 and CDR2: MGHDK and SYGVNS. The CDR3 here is CASSDLLSYGYTF. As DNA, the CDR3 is TGTGCCAGCAGTGACCTACTTAGCTACGGCTACACCTTC.

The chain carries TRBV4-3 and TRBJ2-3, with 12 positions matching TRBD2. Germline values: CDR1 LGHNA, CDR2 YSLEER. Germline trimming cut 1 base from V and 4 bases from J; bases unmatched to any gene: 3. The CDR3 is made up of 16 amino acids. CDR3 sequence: CASSQGTSGAADTQYF. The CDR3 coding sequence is TGCGCCAGCAGCCAAGGGACTAGCGGGGCAGCAGATACGCAGTATTTT.

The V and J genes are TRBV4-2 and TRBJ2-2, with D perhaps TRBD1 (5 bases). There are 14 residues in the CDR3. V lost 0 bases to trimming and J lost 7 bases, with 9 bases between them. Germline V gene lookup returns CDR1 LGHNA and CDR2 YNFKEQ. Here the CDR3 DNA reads TGTGCCAGCAGCCAAGAATGGGGCGTCGGGGAGCTGTTTTTT. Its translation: CASSQEWGVGELFF.

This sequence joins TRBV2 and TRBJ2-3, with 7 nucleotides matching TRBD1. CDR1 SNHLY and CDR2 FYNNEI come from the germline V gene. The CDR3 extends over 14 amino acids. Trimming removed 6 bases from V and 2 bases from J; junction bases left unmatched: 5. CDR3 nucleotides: TGTGCCAGCAGGACGGGACAGTACACAGATACGCAGTATTTT. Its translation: CASRTGQYTDTQYF.

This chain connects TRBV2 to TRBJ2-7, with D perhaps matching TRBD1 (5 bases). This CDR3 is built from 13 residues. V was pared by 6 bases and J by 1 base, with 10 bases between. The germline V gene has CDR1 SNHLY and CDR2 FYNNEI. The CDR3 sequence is CASRSAGSYEQYF. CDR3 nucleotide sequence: TGTGCCAGCAGAAGTGCAGGGTCCTACGAGCAGTACTTC. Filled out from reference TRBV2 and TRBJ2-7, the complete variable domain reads EPEVTQTPSHQVTQMGQEVILRCVPISNHLYFYWYRQILGQKVEFLVSFYNNEISEKSEIFDDQFSVERPDGSNFTLKIRSTKLEDSAMYFCASRSAGSYEQYFGPGTRLTVT.

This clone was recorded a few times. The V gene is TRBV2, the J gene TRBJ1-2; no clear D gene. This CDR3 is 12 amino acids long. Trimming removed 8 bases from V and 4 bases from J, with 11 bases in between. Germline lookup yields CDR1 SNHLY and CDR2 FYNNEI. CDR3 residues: CASGSGSYGYTF. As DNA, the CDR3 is TGTGCCAGCGGATCCGGGAGCTATGGCTACACCTTC.

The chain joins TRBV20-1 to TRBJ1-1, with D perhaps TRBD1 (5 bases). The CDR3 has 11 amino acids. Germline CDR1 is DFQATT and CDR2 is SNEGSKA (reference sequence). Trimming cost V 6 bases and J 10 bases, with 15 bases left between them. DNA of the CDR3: TGCAGTGCAGAGGGATGGGGGGTAGCTTTCTTT. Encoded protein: CSAEGWGVAFF.

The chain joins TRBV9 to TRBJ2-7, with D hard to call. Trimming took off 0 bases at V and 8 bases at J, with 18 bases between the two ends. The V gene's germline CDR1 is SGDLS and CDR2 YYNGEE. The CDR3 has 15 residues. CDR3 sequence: CASSVEPSPLRKQYF. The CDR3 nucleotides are TGTGCCAGCAGCGTAGAACCGAGTCCCCTACGCAAGCAGTACTTC.

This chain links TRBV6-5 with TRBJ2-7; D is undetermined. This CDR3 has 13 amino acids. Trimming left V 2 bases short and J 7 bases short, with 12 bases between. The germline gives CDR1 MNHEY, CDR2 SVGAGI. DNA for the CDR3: TGTGCCAGCAGTTACGCCACAGCTACGGAGCAGTACTTC. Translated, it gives CASSYATATEQYF.

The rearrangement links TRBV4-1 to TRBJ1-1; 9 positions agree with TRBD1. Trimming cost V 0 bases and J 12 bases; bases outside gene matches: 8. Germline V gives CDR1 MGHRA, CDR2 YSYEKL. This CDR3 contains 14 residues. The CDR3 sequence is CASSQDLGQGKTFF. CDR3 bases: TGCGCCAGCAGCCAAGATTTGGGACAGGGAAAAACTTTCTTT.

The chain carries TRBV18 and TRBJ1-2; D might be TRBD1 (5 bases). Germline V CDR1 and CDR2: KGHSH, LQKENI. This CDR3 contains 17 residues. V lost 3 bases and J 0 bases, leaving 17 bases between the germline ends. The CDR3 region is CASSPPHSRDPNYGYTF. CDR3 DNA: TGTGCCAGCTCACCCCCTCATAGCAGGGATCCTAACTATGGCTACACCTTC.

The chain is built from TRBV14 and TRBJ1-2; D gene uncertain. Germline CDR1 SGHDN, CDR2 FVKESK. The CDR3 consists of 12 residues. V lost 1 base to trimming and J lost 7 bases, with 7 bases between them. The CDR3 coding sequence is TGTGCCAGCAGCCAAGCCAGAACTGGCTACACCTTC. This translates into CASSQARTGYTF.

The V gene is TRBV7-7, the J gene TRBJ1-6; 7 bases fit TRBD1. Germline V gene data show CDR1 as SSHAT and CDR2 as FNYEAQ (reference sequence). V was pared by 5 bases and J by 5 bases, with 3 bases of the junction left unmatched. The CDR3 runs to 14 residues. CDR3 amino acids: CASSAGQDNSPLHF. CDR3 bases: TGTGCCAGCAGCGCCGGACAGGATAATTCACCCCTCCACTTT.

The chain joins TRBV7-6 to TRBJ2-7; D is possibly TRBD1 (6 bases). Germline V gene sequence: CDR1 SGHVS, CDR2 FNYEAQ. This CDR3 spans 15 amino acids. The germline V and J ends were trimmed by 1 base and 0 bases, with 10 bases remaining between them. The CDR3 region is CASSLGAGDSYEQYF. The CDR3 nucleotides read TGTGCCAGCAGCTTAGGGGCAGGGGACTCCTACGAGCAGTACTTC.